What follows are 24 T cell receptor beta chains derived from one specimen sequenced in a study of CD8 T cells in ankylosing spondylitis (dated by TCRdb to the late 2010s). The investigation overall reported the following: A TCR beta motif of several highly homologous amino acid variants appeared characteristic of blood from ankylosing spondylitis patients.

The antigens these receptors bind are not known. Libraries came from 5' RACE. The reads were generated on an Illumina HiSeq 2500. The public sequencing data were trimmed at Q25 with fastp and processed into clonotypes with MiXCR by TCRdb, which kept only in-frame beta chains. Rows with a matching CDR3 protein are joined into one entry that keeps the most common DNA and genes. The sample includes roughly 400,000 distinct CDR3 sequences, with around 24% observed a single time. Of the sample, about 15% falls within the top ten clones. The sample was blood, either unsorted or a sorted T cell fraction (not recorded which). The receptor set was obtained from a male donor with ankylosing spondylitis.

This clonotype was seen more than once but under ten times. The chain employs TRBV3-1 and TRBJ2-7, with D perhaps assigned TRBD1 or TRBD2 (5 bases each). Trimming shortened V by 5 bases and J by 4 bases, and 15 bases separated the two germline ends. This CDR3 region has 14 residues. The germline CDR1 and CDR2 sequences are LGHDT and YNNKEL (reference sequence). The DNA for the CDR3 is TGTGCCAGCAGCTCCGGGCCCGGGGCATACGAGCAGTACTTC. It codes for CASSSGPGAYEQYF.

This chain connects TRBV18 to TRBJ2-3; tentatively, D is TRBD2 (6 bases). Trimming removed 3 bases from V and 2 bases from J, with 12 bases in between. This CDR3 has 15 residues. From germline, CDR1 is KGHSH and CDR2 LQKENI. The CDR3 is CASSPGLINTDTQYF. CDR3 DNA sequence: TGTGCCAGCTCACCCGGACTAATTAACACAGATACGCAGTATTTT.

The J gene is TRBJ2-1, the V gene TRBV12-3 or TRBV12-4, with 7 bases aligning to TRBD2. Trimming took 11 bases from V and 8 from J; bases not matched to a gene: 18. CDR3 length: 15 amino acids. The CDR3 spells CADQVWGRAIDEQFF. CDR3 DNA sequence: TGTGCCGACCAGGTTTGGGGGAGGGCCATAGATGAGCAGTTCTTC.

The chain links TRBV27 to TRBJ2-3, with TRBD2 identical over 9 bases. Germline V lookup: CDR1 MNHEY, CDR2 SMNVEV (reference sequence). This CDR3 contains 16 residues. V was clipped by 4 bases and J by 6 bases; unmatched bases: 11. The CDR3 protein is CASSSGGREGGDTQYF. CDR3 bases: TGTGCCAGCAGTTCAGGAGGGCGGGAGGGCGGCGATACGCAGTATTTT.

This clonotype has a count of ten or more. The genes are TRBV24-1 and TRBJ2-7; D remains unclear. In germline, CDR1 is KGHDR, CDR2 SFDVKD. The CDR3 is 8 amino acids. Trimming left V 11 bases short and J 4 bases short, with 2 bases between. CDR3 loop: CASYEQYF. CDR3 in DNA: TGTGCCAGTTACGAGCAGTACTTC.

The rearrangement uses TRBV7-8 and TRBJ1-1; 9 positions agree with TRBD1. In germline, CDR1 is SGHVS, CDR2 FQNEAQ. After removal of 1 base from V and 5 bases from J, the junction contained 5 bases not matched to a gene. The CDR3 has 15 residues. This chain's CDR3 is CASSLVGQGVTEAFF. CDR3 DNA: TGTGCCAGCAGCTTAGTGGGACAGGGAGTGACTGAAGCTTTCTTT.

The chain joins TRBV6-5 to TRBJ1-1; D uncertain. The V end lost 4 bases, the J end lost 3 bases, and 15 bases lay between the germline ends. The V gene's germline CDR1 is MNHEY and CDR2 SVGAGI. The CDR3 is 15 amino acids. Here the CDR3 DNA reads TGTGCCAGCAGTTTCCCCAGATTATCGGACACTGAAGCTTTCTTT. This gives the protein CASSFPRLSDTEAFF.

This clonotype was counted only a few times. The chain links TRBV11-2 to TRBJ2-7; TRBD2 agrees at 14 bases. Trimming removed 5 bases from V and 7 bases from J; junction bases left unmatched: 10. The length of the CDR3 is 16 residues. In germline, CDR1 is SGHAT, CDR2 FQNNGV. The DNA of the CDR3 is TGTGCCAGCAGCACCGGGACTAGCGGGAGATTGGGGGAGCAGTACTTC. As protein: CASSTGTSGRLGEQYF.

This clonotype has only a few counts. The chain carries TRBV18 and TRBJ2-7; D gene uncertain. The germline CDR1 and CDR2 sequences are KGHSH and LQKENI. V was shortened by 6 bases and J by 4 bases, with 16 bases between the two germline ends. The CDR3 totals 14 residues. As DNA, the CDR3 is TGTGCCAGCTCCGAACGAAGAGATGCGTACGAGCAGTACTTC. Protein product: CASSERRDAYEQYF.

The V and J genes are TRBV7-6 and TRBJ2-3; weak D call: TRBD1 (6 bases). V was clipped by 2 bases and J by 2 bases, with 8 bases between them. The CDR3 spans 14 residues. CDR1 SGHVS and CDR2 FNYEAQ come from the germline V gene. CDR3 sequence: CASSLQGYTDTQYF. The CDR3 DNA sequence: TGTGCCAGCAGCTTACAGGGGTACACAGATACGCAGTATTTT.

CDR3 sequence reads: CASSQDPRAYEQYF. The CDR3 DNA reads as TGTGCCAGCAGCCAAGATCCGAGGGCCTACGAGCAGTACTTC. The chain links TRBV4-2 to TRBJ2-7, with D tentatively TRBD2 (5 bases). Trimming removed 0 bases at V and 2 bases at J, with 8 bases between. The CDR3 has 14 residues. Germline V CDR1 and CDR2: LGHNA, YNFKEQ.

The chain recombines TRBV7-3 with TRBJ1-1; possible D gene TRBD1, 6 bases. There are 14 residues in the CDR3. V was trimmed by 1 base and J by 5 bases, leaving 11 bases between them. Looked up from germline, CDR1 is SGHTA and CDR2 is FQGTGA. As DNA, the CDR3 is TGTGCCAGCAGCTTAAGTCAGGGGAGGACTGAAGCTTTCTTT. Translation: CASSLSQGRTEAFF. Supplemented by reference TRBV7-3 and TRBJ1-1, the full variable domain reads GAGVSQTPSNKVTEKGKYVELRCDPISGHTALYWYRQSLGQGPEFLIYFQGTGAADDSGLPNDRFFAVRPEGSVSTLKIQRTERGDSAVYLCASSLSQGRTEAFFGQGTRLTVV.

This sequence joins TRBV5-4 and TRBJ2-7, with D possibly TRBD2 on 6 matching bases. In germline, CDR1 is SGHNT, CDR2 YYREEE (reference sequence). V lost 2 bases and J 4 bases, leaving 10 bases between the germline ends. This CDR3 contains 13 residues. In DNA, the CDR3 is TGTGCCAGCAGCTTCGAGGGAGGTTACGAGCAGTACTTC. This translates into CASSFEGGYEQYF.

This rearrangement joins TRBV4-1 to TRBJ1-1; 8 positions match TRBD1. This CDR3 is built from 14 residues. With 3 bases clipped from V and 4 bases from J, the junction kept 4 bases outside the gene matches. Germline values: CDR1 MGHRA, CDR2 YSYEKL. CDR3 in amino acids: CASSQRQGSTEAFF. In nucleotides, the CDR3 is TGCGCCAGCAGCCAGCGACAGGGGAGCACTGAAGCTTTCTTT.

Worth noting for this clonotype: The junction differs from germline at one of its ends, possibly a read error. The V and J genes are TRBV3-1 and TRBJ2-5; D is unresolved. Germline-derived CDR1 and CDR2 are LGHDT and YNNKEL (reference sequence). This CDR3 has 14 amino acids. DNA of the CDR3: TGTGCCAGCAGTCAAGAGATTGGAGTCGAGACCCAGTACTTC. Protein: CASSQEIGVETQYF.

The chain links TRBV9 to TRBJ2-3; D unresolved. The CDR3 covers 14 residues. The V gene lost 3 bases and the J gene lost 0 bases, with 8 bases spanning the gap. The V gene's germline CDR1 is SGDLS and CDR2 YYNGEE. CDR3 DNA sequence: TGTGCCAGCAGCGCAAGGGTTAGCACAGATACGCAGTATTTT. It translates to CASSARVSTDTQYF.

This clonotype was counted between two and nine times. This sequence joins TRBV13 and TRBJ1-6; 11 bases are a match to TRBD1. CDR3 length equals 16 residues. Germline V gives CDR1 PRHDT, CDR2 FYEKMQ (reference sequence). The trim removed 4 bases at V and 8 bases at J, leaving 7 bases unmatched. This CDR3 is CASSSPGDRGDSPLHF. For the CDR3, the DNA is TGTGCCAGCAGCTCCCCCGGGGACAGGGGGGATTCACCCCTCCACTTT.

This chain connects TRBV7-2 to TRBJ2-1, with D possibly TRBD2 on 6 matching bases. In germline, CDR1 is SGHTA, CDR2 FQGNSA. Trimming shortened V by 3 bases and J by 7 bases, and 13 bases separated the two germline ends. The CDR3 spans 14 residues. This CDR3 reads CASSLETRGNEQFF. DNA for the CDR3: TGTGCCAGCAGCTTGGAGACTAGAGGGAATGAGCAGTTCTTC.

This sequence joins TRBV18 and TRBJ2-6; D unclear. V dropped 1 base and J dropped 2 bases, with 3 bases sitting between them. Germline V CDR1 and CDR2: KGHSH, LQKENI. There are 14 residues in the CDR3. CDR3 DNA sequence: TGTGCCAGCTCACCACTGGCTGGGGCCAACGTCCTGACTTTC. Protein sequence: CASSPLAGANVLTF.

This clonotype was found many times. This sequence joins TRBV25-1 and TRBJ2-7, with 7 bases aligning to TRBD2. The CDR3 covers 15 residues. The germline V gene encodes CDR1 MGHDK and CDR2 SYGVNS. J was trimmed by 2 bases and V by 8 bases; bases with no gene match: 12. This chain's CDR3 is CASLGGGLGPYEQYF. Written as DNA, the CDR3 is TGTGCCAGCCTGGGGGGGGGTTTAGGGCCCTACGAGCAGTACTTC.

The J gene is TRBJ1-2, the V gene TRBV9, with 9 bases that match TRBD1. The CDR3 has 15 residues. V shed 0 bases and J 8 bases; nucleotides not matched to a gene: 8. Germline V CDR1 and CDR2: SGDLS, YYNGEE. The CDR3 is CASSVGTGGANGYTF. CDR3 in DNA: TGTGCCAGCAGCGTAGGAACAGGGGGCGCAAACGGCTACACCTTC. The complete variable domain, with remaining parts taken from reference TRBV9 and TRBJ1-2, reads DSGVTQTPKHLITATGQRVTLRCSPRSGDLSVYWYQQSLDQGLQFLIQYYNGEERAKGNILERFSAQQFPDLHSELNLSSLELGDSALYFCASSVGTGGANGYTFGSGTRLTVV.

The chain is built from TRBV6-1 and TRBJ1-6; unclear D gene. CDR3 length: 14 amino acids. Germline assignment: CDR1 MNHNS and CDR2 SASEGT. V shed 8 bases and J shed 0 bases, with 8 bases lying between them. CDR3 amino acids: CASRRSSYNSPLHF. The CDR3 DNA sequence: TGTGCCAGCCGCCGAAGCTCCTATAATTCACCCCTCCACTTT.

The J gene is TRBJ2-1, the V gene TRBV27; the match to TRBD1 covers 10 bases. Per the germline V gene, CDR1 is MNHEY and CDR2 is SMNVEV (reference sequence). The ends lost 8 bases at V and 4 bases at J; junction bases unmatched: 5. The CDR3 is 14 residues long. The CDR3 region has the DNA TGTGCCAGCGTAAGGGACAGGGGTTACAATGAGCAGTTCTTC. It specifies CASVRDRGYNEQFF.

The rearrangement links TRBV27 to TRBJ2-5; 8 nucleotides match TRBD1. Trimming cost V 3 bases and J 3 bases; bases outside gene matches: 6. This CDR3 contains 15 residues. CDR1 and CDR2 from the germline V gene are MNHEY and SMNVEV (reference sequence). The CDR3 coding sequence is TGTGCCAGCAGTTTCCAGGGGGCTTTCGAAGAGACCCAGTACTTC. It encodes CASSFQGAFEETQYF.